This T cell receptor beta chain originates from a study of T cells in tumors after PD-1 blockade. Study information: Some patients also took daily vismodegib 150 mg during anti-PD-1 treatment. Blood samples averaged around 100,000 templates (range 24,679-257,772) and 36,536 unique clonotypes.

With 0 bases removed from V and 7 bases from J, the gap between germline ends came to 16 bases. Germline CDR1 and CDR2: SGHRS and YFSETQ. The CDR3 is 16 residues long. Input was about 600 ng to 6,004 ng of genomic DNA from tumor or blood. Sequencing used immunoSEQ multiplex PCR; TCRdb keeps in-frame clones, though not all of them. The sample yields some 20,000 clones, 81% seen once. The rearrangement links TRBV5-1 to TRBJ1-4, with a weak D call TRBD1 (6 bases). Sample: PBMCs, taken after anti-PD-1 therapy. This TCR came from a human donor with advanced basal cell or squamous cell carcinoma (not recorded which). The CDR3 reads CASSLDLGGQGEKLFF. The CDR3 nucleotides read TGCGCCAGCAGCTTGGATTTGGGGGGCCAGGGTGAAAAACTGTTTTTT. Complete variable domain (other parts from reference TRBV5-1 and TRBJ1-4): KAGVTQTPRYLIKTRGQQVTLSCSPISGHRSVSWYQQTPGQGLQFLFEYFSETQRNKGNFPGRFSGRQFSNSRSEMNVSTLELGDSALYLCASSLDLGGQGEKLFFGSGTQLSVL.